The clone carrying this TCR beta chain was seen once. Germline V gene sequence: CDR1 SGHDT, CDR2 YYEEEE. V was shortened by 4 bases and J by 6 bases, with 17 bases between the two germline ends. This CDR3 spans 15 amino acids. In the authors' workflow: Quantification of nucleated cells was approximated via reference gene primer amplification. TCRdb keeps only in-frame clones here, not all; method: immunoSEQ multiplex PCR. V, J and clone size are those of that table, while D and trimming were read from the DNA. The repertoire includes a few hundred thousand clones, roughly 80% of them detected once, and less than 3.5% sits in the top ten. These data originate in a study of blood T cell repertoires in COVID-19. Across the whole study: The cDNA or gDNA used as material had been derived from T cells, B-cell-depleted T cells, or PBMCs.

This TCR was sampled from a woman in her late teens or twenties with acute or convalescent COVID-19. V is TRBV5-6 and J is TRBJ1-5; D might be TRBD1 (6 bases). The specimen sequenced was peripheral blood. The DNA of the CDR3 is TGTGCCAGCAGCACATCGACAGGAGTGGTTCAGCCCCAGCATTTT. Its translation: CASSTSTGVVQPQHF. The full variable domain, its missing parts supplied by reference TRBV5-6 and TRBJ1-5, is DAGVTQSPTHLIKTRGQQVTLRCSPKSGHDTVSWYQQALGQGPQFIFQYYEEEERQRGNFPDRFSGHQFPNYSSELNVNALLLGDSALYLCASSTSTGVVQPQHFGDGTRLSIL.